Listed below are T cell receptor beta chains from one sample, sequenced in a study of blood T cells in healthy people across ages. TCRdb reanalysed the 5' RACE reads using MiXCR and keeps one entry per CDR3 protein. The table lists about 1.8 million distinct CDR3 sequences, around 50% of them singletons. Source material: blood. The receptors derive from a middle-aged woman in good health. Each CDR3 is given without its conserved first and last residue.

J gene: TRBJ1-2; V gene: TRBV7-6; CDR3 length: 11; CDR3 protein: ASSLATGAGYT
J gene: TRBJ1-6; V gene: TRBV27; CDR3 length: 16; CDR3 protein: ASSSGLGQGRYNSPLH
J gene: TRBJ2-7; V gene: TRBV25-1; CDR3 length: 12; CDR3 protein: ASSEGRAAYEQY
J gene: TRBJ2-7; V gene: TRBV27; CDR3 length: 13; CDR3 protein: ASSLSDRGYNEQY
J gene: TRBJ2-7; V gene: TRBV20-1; CDR3 length: 12; CDR3 protein: SAPRTGGNYEQY
J gene: TRBJ2-1; V gene: TRBV28; CDR3 length: 13; CDR3 protein: ASSRLSGGVNEQF
J gene: TRBJ2-4; V gene: TRBV10-3; CDR3 length: 14; CDR3 protein: TISESMSSVYNEQY
J gene: TRBJ2-7; V gene: TRBV20-1; CDR3 length: 13; CDR3 protein: SAPFLTGISYEQY
J gene: TRBJ1-2; V gene: TRBV20-1; CDR3 length: 13; CDR3 protein: SASDRGKGDYGYT
J gene: TRBJ2-6; V gene: TRBV4-3; CDR3 length: 16; CDR3 protein: ASSLVGLALSGANVLT
J gene: TRBJ1-6; V gene: TRBV5-1; CDR3 length: 12; CDR3 protein: ASKGDLSPATLH
J gene: TRBJ2-2; V gene: TRBV11-2; CDR3 length: 10; CDR3 protein: ASSLATGELF
J gene: -; V gene: TRBV18; CDR3 length: 12; CDR3 protein: ASSPPPLGETQY
J gene: TRBJ1-2; V gene: TRBV20-1; CDR3 length: 10; CDR3 protein: SAYRESHGYT
J gene: TRBJ2-7; V gene: TRBV7-2; CDR3 length: 13; CDR3 protein: ASSLAPGYSYEQY
J gene: TRBJ2-5; V gene: TRBV20-1; CDR3 length: 11; CDR3 protein: SATGLRLETQY
J gene: TRBJ2-4; V gene: TRBV27; CDR3 length: 12; CDR3 protein: ASSLGMGSCEQY
J gene: TRBJ2-5; V gene: TRBV20-1; CDR3 length: 14; CDR3 protein: SARHLAGGTRETQY
J gene: TRBJ2-7; V gene: TRBV12-3/TRBV12-4; CDR3 length: 12; CDR3 protein: ASGFRESSYEQY
J gene: TRBJ2-1; V gene: TRBV18; CDR3 length: 12; CDR3 protein: ASTDRGIYNEQF
J gene: TRBJ2-7; V gene: TRBV7-2; CDR3 length: 13; CDR3 protein: ASSLTGTGQYEQY
J gene: TRBJ2-6; V gene: TRBV29-1; CDR3 length: 11; CDR3 protein: SVVVPGANVPT
J gene: TRBJ2-5; V gene: TRBV7-9; CDR3 length: 14; CDR3 protein: ASSSWTSERSETQY
J gene: TRBJ2-1; V gene: TRBV7-2; CDR3 length: 15; CDR3 protein: ASSLGIGQGAYNEQF
J gene: TRBJ2-1; V gene: TRBV3-1; CDR3 length: 16; CDR3 protein: ASSQDLLGRGPLNEQF
J gene: TRBJ2-6; V gene: TRBV9; CDR3 length: 16; CDR3 protein: ASSVGAGGISGANVLT
J gene: TRBJ2-1; V gene: TRBV7-3; CDR3 length: 9; CDR3 protein: ASSLRGEQF
J gene: -; V gene: TRBV28; CDR3 length: 13; CDR3 protein: ASSLSEGGPYEQY
J gene: TRBJ2-2; V gene: TRBV7-8; CDR3 length: 11; CDR3 protein: ASSQGRHGELF
J gene: -; V gene: TRBV20-1; CDR3 length: 12; CDR3 protein: SEKRPGGGETQF
J gene: TRBJ2-1; V gene: TRBV12-3/TRBV12-4; CDR3 length: 12; CDR3 protein: ASSFTGGPDEQF
J gene: TRBJ1-1; V gene: TRBV12-3/TRBV12-4; CDR3 length: 13; CDR3 protein: ASTVAGSLNTEAF
J gene: TRBJ1-2; V gene: TRBV5-1; CDR3 length: 13; CDR3 protein: ASSGRAGGSYGYT
J gene: TRBJ2-5; V gene: TRBV5-1; CDR3 length: 18; CDR3 protein: ASSLDPPQGGTLLFETQY
J gene: TRBJ1-1; V gene: TRBV28; CDR3 length: 15; CDR3 protein: ASRRETGRFRASEAF
J gene: TRBJ2-7; V gene: TRBV20-1; CDR3 length: 11; CDR3 protein: SARDRGLDEQY
J gene: TRBJ2-7; V gene: TRBV15; CDR3 length: 14; CDR3 protein: ATSVTGGETIYEQY
J gene: TRBJ2-1; V gene: TRBV28; CDR3 length: 10; CDR3 protein: ASSFSTSKQF
J gene: TRBJ2-1; V gene: TRBV11-1; CDR3 length: 13; CDR3 protein: ASRDTGSSYNEQF